This T cell receptor (beta chain) was obtained from a study of T cell responses to AZD1222 COVID-19 vaccine. Study-wide points: CD4 TCRs linked to vaccination spanned spike, dominating at 160-218 and 743-854. It should be noted that donors were predominantly white British and more often female, and clonal diversity was possibly underestimated.

Note on this clone: Its target is unknown.

The CDR3 sequence is 14 residues long. V trimming: 2 bases; J trimming: 2 bases; junction bases outside the gene matches: 1. Germline assignment: CDR1 WNHNN and CDR2 SYGVQD (reference sequence). Sequencing used immunoSEQ multiplex PCR; TCRdb keeps in-frame clones, though not all of them. The sample gives roughly 110,000 clones, approximately 88% of which show up once; less than 8% is in the top ten. The chain has TRBV10-1 and TRBJ1-1; 8 bases are a match to TRBD1. The sequence was obtained from an adult in good health. Material: peripheral blood, obtained on day 0 of AZD1222 vaccination. The CDR3 loop is CASSEGQGNTEAFF. CDR3 in DNA: TGCGCCAGCAGTGAGGGACAGGGTAACACTGAAGCTTTCTTT.